The present T cell receptor beta chain was sequenced within a study of T cells in Graves' hyperthyroidism and ophthalmopathy. The source material, RNA transcripts, was used to amplify TCR beta CDR3 regions. The TCR CDR3 was amplified in a first-round RT-PCR using the HTBI primer set. MiXCR, run by TCRdb on the multiplex PCR reads, gives a single entry per CDR3 protein. Seen here are 750,000 to 950,000 distinct CDR3 sequences, about two fifths observed once, and the top ten hold 7% to 10%. An absence of ophthalmopathy progression within 18 months meant stable Graves' hyperthyroidism. Any patient presenting with uncontrolled infection, other autoimmune disease, pregnancy or lactation was left out. For the diagnoses, clinical symptoms, serum thyroxine and TRAb, thyroid ultrasound and orbital computed tomography were used. A word on this clonotype: Its antigen is unknown.

CDR3 size: 17 residues. Trimming left V 8 bases short and J 7 bases short, with 29 bases between. Germline-derived CDR1 and CDR2 are SEHNR and FQNEAQ (reference sequence). Findings of the study overall: It was a median around 6 months before onset that the model predicted ophthalmopathy.

Sequences were obtained from blood. V usage is TRBV7-9 and J usage is TRBJ1-2; TRBD1 is a possible D gene (5 bases). The source of this sequence is a man aged 18 to 29 with Graves' hyperthyroidism. CDR3 amino acids: CASRFKNAGREAFGYTF. For the CDR3, the DNA is TGTGCCAGCCGTTTTAAAAATGCTGGCAGGGAGGCTTTTGGCTACACCTTC.